The clone carrying this TCR beta chain was detected many times. What it binds is not known. Documented time point: newly diagnosed GD, antithyroid drugs for less than 3 months. The TCR library used RNA extracted from PBMCs. CDR3 length equals 14 residues. The germline gives CDR1 SQVTM, CDR2 ANQGSEA. V was trimmed by 1 base and J by 4 bases, leaving 13 bases between them. Building of the TCR beta libraries involved iRepertoire HTBI primers and Arm-PCR of CDR3 regions. TCRdb reanalysed the multiplex PCR reads using MiXCR and keeps one entry per CDR3 protein. Among roughly 320,000 distinct CDR3 sequences listed, 16% were seen once. This sample is drawn from a study of regulatory T cells in long-lasting Graves disease. General observations from the study: Clonotypes that were public and shared totalled 2,500 to 3,500 in persistent patients versus roughly 1,000 in new patients.

The same sample was also studied in work on T cells in Graves' hyperthyroidism and ophthalmopathy. That source notes: Most clonotypes expanded in the thyroid (above 0.001) were also present in blood.

The TCR sequence derives from a middle-aged man with Graves disease. The sample was peripheral blood mononuclear cells (PBMCs), taken at new diagnosis, from a patient treated with antithyroid drugs. The J gene is TRBJ1-1, the V gene TRBV29-1; a weak D match, TRBD1 (5 bases). DNA of the CDR3: TGCAGCGTTGAAGCCGCTGGGGCCGGCACTGAAGCTTTCTTT. Translating it yields CSVEAAGAGTEAFF.